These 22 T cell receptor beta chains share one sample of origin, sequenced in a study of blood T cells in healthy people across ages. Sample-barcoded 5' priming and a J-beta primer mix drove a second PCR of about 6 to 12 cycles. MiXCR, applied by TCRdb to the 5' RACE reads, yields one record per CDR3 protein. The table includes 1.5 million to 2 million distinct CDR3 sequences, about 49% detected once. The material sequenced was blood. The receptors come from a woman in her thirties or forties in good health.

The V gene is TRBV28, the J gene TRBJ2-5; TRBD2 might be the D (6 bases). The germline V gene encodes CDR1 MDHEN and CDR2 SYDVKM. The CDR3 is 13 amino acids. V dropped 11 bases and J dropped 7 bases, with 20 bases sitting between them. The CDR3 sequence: CAGRGLGGRTQYF. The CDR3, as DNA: TGTGCCGGCCGGGGACTCGGCGGTCGGACCCAGTACTTC.

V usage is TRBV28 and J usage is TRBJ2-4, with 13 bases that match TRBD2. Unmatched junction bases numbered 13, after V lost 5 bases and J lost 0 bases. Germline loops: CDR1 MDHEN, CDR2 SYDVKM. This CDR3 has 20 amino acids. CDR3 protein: CASSPRLAGGPGLAKNIQYF. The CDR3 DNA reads TGTGCCAGCAGTCCAAGACTAGCGGGGGGCCCTGGCCTAGCCAAAAACATTCAGTACTTC.

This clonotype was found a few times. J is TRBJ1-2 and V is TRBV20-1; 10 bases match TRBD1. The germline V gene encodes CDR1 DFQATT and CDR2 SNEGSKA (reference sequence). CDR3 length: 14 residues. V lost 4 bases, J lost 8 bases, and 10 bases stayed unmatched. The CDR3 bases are TGCAGTGCTACTACGGGACAGGGGTCGTACGGCTACACCTTC. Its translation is CSATTGQGSYGYTF.

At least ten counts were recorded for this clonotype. As DNA, the CDR3 is TGCAGCGTTGGCAGGGAGTATTACGAGCAGTTCTTC. Translated: CSVGREYYEQFF. The genes are TRBV29-1 and TRBJ2-1; either TRBD1 or TRBD2 may supply D (5 bases each). V lost 4 bases, J lost 10 bases, and 14 bases lay in between. CDR1 and CDR2 from the germline V gene are SQVTM and ANQGSEA. There are 12 residues in the CDR3.

CDR3: CASSVLGIGDTGELFF. The CDR3 nucleotides read TGTGCCAGCAGCGTCCTAGGAATAGGAGACACCGGGGAGCTGTTTTTT. This sequence joins TRBV11-2 and TRBJ2-2; no clear D gene. Germline lookup yields CDR1 SGHAT and CDR2 FQNNGV. The length of the CDR3 is 16 residues. Trimming cost V 5 bases and J 3 bases, with 16 bases left between them.

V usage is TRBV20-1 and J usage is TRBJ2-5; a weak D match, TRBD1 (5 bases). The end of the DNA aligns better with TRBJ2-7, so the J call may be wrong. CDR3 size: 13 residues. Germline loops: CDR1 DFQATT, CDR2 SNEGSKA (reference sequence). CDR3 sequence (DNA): TGCAGTGCTAGATGGGGCGCCGGCTACGAGCAGTACTTC. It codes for CSARWGAGYEQYF.

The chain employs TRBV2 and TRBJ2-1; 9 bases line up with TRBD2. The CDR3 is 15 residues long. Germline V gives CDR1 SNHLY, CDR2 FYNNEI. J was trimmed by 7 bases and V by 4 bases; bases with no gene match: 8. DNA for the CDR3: TGTGCCAGCAGTGCTGGGCGGGGGGGCTTTAATGAGCAGTTCTTC. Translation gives CASSAGRGGFNEQFF.

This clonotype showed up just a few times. CDR3 loop: CASSQDPEYEQYF. The CDR3 nucleotides are TGTGCCAGCAGCCAAGACCCTGAGTACGAGCAGTACTTC. The genes are TRBV3-1 and TRBJ2-7; D unclear. Germline CDR1 and CDR2: LGHDT and YNNKEL (reference sequence). Trimming pared 0 bases from V and 4 bases from J, leaving 7 bases between. The CDR3 is 13 amino acids.

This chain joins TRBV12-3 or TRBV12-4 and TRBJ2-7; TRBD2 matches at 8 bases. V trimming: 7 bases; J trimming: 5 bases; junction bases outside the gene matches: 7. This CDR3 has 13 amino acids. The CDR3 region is CASIGRGAHEQYF. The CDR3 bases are TGTGCCAGCATCGGGCGGGGGGCCCACGAGCAGTACTTC.

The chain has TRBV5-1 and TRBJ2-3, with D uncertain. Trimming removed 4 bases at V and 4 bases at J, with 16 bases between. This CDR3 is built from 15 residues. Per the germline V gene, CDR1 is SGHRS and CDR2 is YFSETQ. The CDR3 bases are TGCGCCAGCAGCCCCCGACCCCGTCAGGCAGATACGCAGTATTTT. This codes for CASSPRPRQADTQYF.

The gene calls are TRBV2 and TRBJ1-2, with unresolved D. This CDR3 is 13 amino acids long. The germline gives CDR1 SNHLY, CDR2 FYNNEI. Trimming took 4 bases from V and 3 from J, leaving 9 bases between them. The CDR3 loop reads CASSGETYYGYTF. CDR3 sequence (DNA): TGTGCCAGCAGTGGGGAGACTTACTATGGCTACACCTTC.

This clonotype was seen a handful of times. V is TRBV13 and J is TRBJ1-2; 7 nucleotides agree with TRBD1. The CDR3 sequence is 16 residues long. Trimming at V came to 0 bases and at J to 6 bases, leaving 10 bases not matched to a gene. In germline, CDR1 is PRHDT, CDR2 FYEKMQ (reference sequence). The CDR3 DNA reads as TGTGCCAGCAGCTTAGGACCCCCGGGGAGGGGGCATGGCTACACCTTC. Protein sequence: CASSLGPPGRGHGYTF.

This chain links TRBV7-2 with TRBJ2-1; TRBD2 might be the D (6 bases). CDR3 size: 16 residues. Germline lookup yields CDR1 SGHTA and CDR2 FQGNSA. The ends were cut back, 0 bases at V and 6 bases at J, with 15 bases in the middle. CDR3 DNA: TGTGCCAGCAGCTTAGCGCGACTAGATTTGGGCAATGAGCAGTTCTTC. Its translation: CASSLARLDLGNEQFF.

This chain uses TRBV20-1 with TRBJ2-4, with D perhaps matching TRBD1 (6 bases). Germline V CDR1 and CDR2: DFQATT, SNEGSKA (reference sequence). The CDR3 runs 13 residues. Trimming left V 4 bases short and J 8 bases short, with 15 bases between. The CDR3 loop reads CSANPDSADIQYF. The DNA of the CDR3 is TGCAGTGCTAATCCGGACAGTGCCGACATTCAGTACTTC.

This chain's CDR3 is CASSFVGRPTNYGYTF. The CDR3 DNA follows: TGTGCCAGCAGCTTTGTCGGACGGCCGACTAACTATGGCTACACCTTC. The chain is built from TRBV11-2 and TRBJ1-2; no firm D call. The V end lost 3 bases, the J end lost 0 bases, and 14 bases lay between the germline ends. The CDR3 sequence is 16 residues long. CDR1 and CDR2 from the germline V gene are SGHAT and FQNNGV.

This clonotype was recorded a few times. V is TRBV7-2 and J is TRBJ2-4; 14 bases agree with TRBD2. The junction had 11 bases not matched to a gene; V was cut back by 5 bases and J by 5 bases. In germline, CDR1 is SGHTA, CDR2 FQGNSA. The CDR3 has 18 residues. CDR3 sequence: CASSTRLAGGPGENIQYF. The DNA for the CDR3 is TGTGCCAGCAGCACCCGACTAGCGGGGGGGCCTGGGGAAAACATTCAGTACTTC.

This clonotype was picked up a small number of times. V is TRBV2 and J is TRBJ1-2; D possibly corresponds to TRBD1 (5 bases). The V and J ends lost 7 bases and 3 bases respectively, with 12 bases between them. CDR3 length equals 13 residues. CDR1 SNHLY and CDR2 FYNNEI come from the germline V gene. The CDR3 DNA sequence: TGTGCCAGCAAGTTCCGGGACTACTATGGCTACACCTTC. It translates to CASKFRDYYGYTF. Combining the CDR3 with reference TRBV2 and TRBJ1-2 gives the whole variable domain EPEVTQTPSHQVTQMGQEVILRCVPISNHLYFYWYRQILGQKVEFLVSFYNNEISEKSEIFDDQFSVERPDGSNFTLKIRSTKLEDSAMYFCASKFRDYYGYTFGSGTRLTVV.

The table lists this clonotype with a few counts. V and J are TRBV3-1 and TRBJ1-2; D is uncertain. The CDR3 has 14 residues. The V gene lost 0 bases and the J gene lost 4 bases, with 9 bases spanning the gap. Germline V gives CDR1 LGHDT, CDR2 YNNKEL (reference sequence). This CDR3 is CASSQDQTVYGYTF. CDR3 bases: TGTGCCAGCAGCCAAGATCAAACAGTCTATGGCTACACCTTC.

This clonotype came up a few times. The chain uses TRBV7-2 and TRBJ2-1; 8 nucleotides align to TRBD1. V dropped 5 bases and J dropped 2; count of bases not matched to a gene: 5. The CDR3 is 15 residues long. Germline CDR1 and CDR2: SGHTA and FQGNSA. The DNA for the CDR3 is TGTGCCAGCAGCCCGTACAGGGGGGCCTACAATGAGCAGTTCTTC. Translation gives CASSPYRGAYNEQFF.

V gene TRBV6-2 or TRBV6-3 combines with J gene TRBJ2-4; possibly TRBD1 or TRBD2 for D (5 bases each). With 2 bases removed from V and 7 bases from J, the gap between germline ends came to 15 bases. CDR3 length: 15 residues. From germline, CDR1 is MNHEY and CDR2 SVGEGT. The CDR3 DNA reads TGTGCCAGCAGTTACGGGCAGGTCGGGGCTAACATTCAGTACTTC. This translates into CASSYGQVGANIQYF.

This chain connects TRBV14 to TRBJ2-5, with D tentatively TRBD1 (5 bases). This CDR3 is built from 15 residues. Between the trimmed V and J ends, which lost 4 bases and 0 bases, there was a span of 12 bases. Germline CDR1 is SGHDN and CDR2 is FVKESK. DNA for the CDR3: TGTGCCAGCAGCCCGGACAACGGCCACCAAGAGACCCAGTACTTC. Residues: CASSPDNGHQETQYF.

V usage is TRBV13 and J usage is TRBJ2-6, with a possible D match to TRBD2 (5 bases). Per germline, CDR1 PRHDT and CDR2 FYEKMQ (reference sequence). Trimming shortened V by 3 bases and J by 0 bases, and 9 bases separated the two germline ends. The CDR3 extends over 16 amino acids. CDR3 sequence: CASSLGESSGANVLTF. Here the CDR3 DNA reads TGTGCCAGCAGCTTGGGAGAGAGCTCTGGGGCCAACGTCCTGACTTTC.